Described below is a single T cell receptor beta chain sequence and its context. Its specificity is not known. The CDR3 has 12 residues. V lost 3 bases to trimming and J lost 8 bases, with 10 bases between them. Germline V gene data show CDR1 as LNHDA and CDR2 as SQIVND (reference sequence). As for time point: week 35, safety follow-up. Every vaccination contained 300 ug of the mutant IDH1 20-mer peptide and was paired with topical imiquimod. Each tumor in the donors was a new WHO grade 3 or 4 astrocytoma, IDH1-mutant and ATRX-lost. This sample was taken from a study of a mutant IDH1 vaccine in newly diagnosed glioma. Background on the study: Following radiotherapy alone, or alongside temozolomide cycles, vaccination was started after an interval of 4-6 weeks. V12 occurred at week 35 and V13 at week 47.

Study-level findings and limits: Altogether, 93.3% of patients exhibited vaccine-induced immune responses.

Some clones are missing from TCRdb's copy, which holds only in-frame ones; the method was immunoSEQ multiplex PCR. The sample holds about 42,000 clones, approximately 80% seen once. The starting material was PBMCs, obtained from a glioma patient whose treatment included an IDH1 peptide vaccine. This clonotype was obtained from a woman in her fifties or sixties with glioma. The J gene is TRBJ1-2, the V gene TRBV19; D gene ambiguous. This chain's CDR3 is CASSIGGLGYTF. CDR3 coding DNA: TGTGCCAGTAGTATCGGCGGACTGGGCTACACCTTC.